Presented here are 22 T cell receptor beta chains from one specimen sequenced in a study of T-cell reconstitution after alpha-beta-depleted transplantation in children. A library of TCRbeta sequences, prepared with unique molecular identifiers, was generated. MiXCR, run by TCRdb on the PCR reads, gives a single entry per CDR3 protein. The sample records just over 950,000 distinct CDR3 sequences, roughly 29% being singletons. Sequenced material: PBMCs, mostly from graft donor cells, taken 360 days after TCRalphabeta/CD19-depleted stem cell transplant. The receptor source for this set is a boy younger than two who had a stem cell transplant for SCID, so the T cells may come from the graft donor.

A single count supports this clonotype. V gene TRBV24-1 combines with J gene TRBJ2-7; no clear D gene. Germline values: CDR1 KGHDR, CDR2 SFDVKD. There are 11 residues in the CDR3. The germline V and J ends were trimmed by 3 bases and 11 bases, with 10 bases remaining between them. CDR3 DNA: TGTGCCACCAGTGATCTGATAAGGGAGTACTTC. Residues: CATSDLIREYF.

The sample holds many counts of this clonotype. The rearrangement links TRBV28 to TRBJ2-1; TRBD2 matches at 10 bases. The junction had 7 bases not matched to a gene; V was cut back by 6 bases and J by 5 bases. The CDR3 contains 15 residues. Germline CDR1 and CDR2: MDHEN and SYDVKM. CDR3 loop: CASSLAGGPNNEQFF. In DNA, the CDR3 is TGTGCCAGCAGCTTAGCGGGGGGCCCTAACAATGAGCAGTTCTTC. The whole variable domain, filled in from reference TRBV28 and TRBJ2-1, reads DVKVTQSSRYLVKRTGEKVFLECVQDMDHENMFWYRQDPGLGLRLIYFSYDVKMKEKGDIPEGYSVSREKKERFSLILESASTNQTSMYLCASSLAGGPNNEQFFGPGTRLTVL.

This clonotype was recorded a few times. The chain carries TRBV2 and TRBJ1-5, with a possible D match to TRBD1 (6 bases). Per the germline V gene, CDR1 is SNHLY and CDR2 is FYNNEI. The CDR3 is 13 residues long. Trimming took 8 bases from V and 0 from J, leaving 8 bases between them. CDR3 coding DNA: TGTGCCAGCGGGACAAATAGCAATCAGCCCCAGCATTTT. It is translated as CASGTNSNQPQHF.

This clonotype was seen repeatedly, ten times or more. The chain is built from TRBV7-8 and TRBJ2-3; D is perhaps TRBD1 or TRBD2 (5 bases each). This CDR3 has 15 residues. Germline CDR1 SGHVS, CDR2 FQNEAQ. V lost 0 bases and J lost 1, with 8 bases in between. Written as DNA, the CDR3 is TGTGCCAGCAGCTTAGCCGGGGCAGGCACAGATACGCAGTATTTT. Translating it yields CASSLAGAGTDTQYF.

The chain links TRBV20-1 to TRBJ1-6, with D uncertain. V was shortened by 3 bases and J by 0 bases, with 9 bases between the two germline ends. The germline CDR1 and CDR2 sequences are DFQATT and SNEGSKA (reference sequence). The CDR3 consists of 15 residues. CDR3 sequence (DNA): TGCAGTGCTAGCTCCGGGCGCTCCTATAATTCACCCCTCCACTTT. Encoded protein: CSASSGRSYNSPLHF.

The chain couples TRBV20-1 to TRBJ1-3; perhaps TRBD1 as D (6 bases). This CDR3 is 18 amino acids long. The V and J ends lost 6 bases and 2 bases respectively, with 26 bases between them. The germline V gene has CDR1 DFQATT and CDR2 SNEGSKA (reference sequence). In nucleotides, the CDR3 is TGCAGTGCCTTAGTGCCTTACAGGGACTCCGTTCCTGGAAACACCATATATTTT. Translated, it gives CSALVPYRDSVPGNTIYF.

This clonotype was observed a handful of times. The V and J genes are TRBV12-3 or TRBV12-4 and TRBJ2-2; TRBD2 matches at 10 bases. This CDR3 contains 18 residues. V lost 5 bases to trimming and J lost 8 bases; unmatched junction nucleotides: 17. The CDR3, as DNA: TGTGCCAGCAGTCAAAACCCGGGACTAGCGCGAGGAGGAGGGGAGCTGTTTTTT. Its protein is CASSQNPGLARGGGELFF.

The table lists this clonotype with many counts. The gene calls are TRBV12-3 or TRBV12-4 and TRBJ2-3; TRBD2 matches 11 bases. V dropped 7 bases and J dropped 3; count of bases not matched to a gene: 6. This CDR3 region has 15 residues. CDR3 sequence: CASTIAGGVTDTQYF. The CDR3 DNA reads as TGTGCCAGCACTATAGCGGGGGGGGTGACAGATACGCAGTATTTT.

The sample holds a few counts of this clonotype. The chain couples TRBV3-1 to TRBJ1-3, with TRBD1 as a possible D gene (6 bases). Trimming pared 4 bases from V and 5 bases from J, leaving 15 bases between. CDR3 size: 15 residues. Germline V gives CDR1 LGHDT, CDR2 YNNKEL (reference sequence). CDR3 loop: CASSLGGRGRNTIYF. The CDR3 nucleotides read TGTGCCAGCAGCCTGGGGGGCAGGGGCAGAAACACCATATATTTT.

This sequence joins TRBV20-1 and TRBJ2-3; D gene uncertain. Deletions cut 6 bases from V and 4 bases from J, with 8 bases between. Germline-derived CDR1 and CDR2 are DFQATT and SNEGSKA (reference sequence). This CDR3 is built from 11 residues. This CDR3 is CSATQADTQYF. In DNA, the CDR3 is TGCAGTGCAACTCAGGCAGATACGCAGTATTTT.

V is TRBV28 and J is TRBJ2-5, with 10 bases fitting TRBD2. Germline CDR1 MDHEN, CDR2 SYDVKM. After removal of 1 base from V and 3 bases from J, the junction contained 8 bases not matched to a gene. This CDR3 is 17 amino acids long. The CDR3 nucleotides read TGTGCCAGCAGTTTATCTTGGTCTAGCGGGGGCGAAGAGACCCAGTACTTC. This sequence encodes CASSLSWSSGGEETQYF.

Concerning this clonotype: At one end, the junction sequence differs from germline, possibly due to a read error. The V and J genes are TRBV9 and TRBJ1-1, with a tentative D call TRBD1 (5 bases). The CDR3 has 14 amino acids. The germline CDR1 and CDR2 sequences are SGDLS and YYNGEE. DNA for the CDR3: TGTGCCAGCAGCGTAGGGGGCATGAACACTGAAGTTTTCTTT. It is translated as CASSVGGMNTEVFF.

CDR3 loop: CATDLLQGSKTF. The CDR3, as DNA: TGTGCCACCGACCTTCTACAGGGAAGTAAAACCTTC. The chain is built from TRBV12-3 or TRBV12-4 and TRBJ1-2; possibly TRBD1 for D (6 bases). The CDR3 length is 12 residues. Trimming stripped 10 bases from V and 14 bases from J, with 23 bases between.

In its sample, this clonotype was seen a few times. This chain links TRBV10-3 with TRBJ2-7; D is undetermined. Deletions cut 6 bases from V and 4 bases from J, with 10 bases between. Germline CDR1 ENHRY, CDR2 SYGVKD. The CDR3 has 12 amino acids. The CDR3 region has the DNA TGTGCCATCAGCCCCAAAGATTACGAGCAGTACTTC. The encoded protein is CAISPKDYEQYF.

The chain has TRBV5-1 and TRBJ1-1; 7 nucleotides agree with TRBD1. This CDR3 spans 14 amino acids. V was clipped by 0 bases and J by 7 bases; unmatched bases: 6. CDR1 and CDR2 (germline): SGHRS, YFSETQ. The CDR3 here is CASSLADRAHEAFF. The CDR3 coding sequence is TGCGCCAGCAGCTTGGCCGACAGGGCCCATGAAGCTTTCTTT.

This clonotype was seen just once. The CDR3 reads CSASVELAEQYF. The CDR3, as DNA: TGCAGTGCTAGTGTCGAGCTAGCGGAGCAGTACTTC. V usage is TRBV20-1 and J usage is TRBJ2-7, with TRBD2 as a possible D gene (6 bases). V was cut by 3 bases and J by 7 bases, with 13 bases left in between. CDR3 length: 12 residues. Germline lookup yields CDR1 DFQATT and CDR2 SNEGSKA (reference sequence).

This chain links TRBV11-2 with TRBJ2-3, with TRBD2 identical over 13 bases. V lost 3 bases and J lost 3; bases outside the gene matches: 6. The CDR3 runs 17 residues. CDR1 and CDR2 (germline): SGHAT, FQNNGV. The CDR3 sequence is CASSFGLAGVGTDTQYF. The CDR3 DNA sequence: TGTGCCAGCAGCTTCGGACTAGCGGGGGTTGGTACAGATACGCAGTATTTT.

The chain combines TRBV6-1 with TRBJ2-1, with TRBD1 matching over 8 bases. V shed 5 bases and J 9 bases; nucleotides not matched to a gene: 12. The CDR3 length is 15 residues. Per germline, CDR1 MNHNS and CDR2 SASEGT. The CDR3 coding sequence is TGTGCCAGCAGTCCGCCGAGGACAGGGTCAAGTGAGCAGTTCTTC. Its protein is CASSPPRTGSSEQFF.

This clonotype was counted only a few times. CDR3: CASSLDGGGDYNEQFF. CDR3 DNA sequence: TGCGCCAGCAGCTTGGATGGCGGGGGGGACTACAATGAGCAGTTCTTC. J is TRBJ2-1 and V is TRBV5-1, with 9 bases that match TRBD2. Germline V CDR1 and CDR2: SGHRS, YFSETQ. Unmatched junction bases numbered 4, after V lost 0 bases and J lost 3 bases. The CDR3 contains 16 residues.

The chain couples TRBV10-2 to TRBJ1-5; 11 nucleotides align to TRBD1. Germline CDR1 and CDR2: WSHSY and SAAADI. The CDR3 contains 16 residues. With 6 bases clipped from V and 3 bases from J, the junction kept 7 bases outside the gene matches. The CDR3 bases are TGCGCCAGCAGGGGAATGGGACAGGGGGACAATCAGCCCCAGCATTTT. It specifies CASRGMGQGDNQPQHF.

Only a few counts were recorded for this clonotype. This rearrangement joins TRBV20-1 to TRBJ2-7; D gene uncertain. The CDR3 consists of 13 residues. The V and J ends lost 0 bases and 0 bases respectively, with 6 bases between them. Germline loops: CDR1 DFQATT, CDR2 SNEGSKA (reference sequence). For the CDR3, the DNA is TGCAGTGCTAGAGATCTCGACTCCTACGAGCAGTACTTC. It yields the protein CSARDLDSYEQYF.

This chain uses TRBV24-1 with TRBJ2-7; D is uncertain. This CDR3 has 13 amino acids. CDR1 and CDR2 (germline): KGHDR, SFDVKD. Trimming took off 9 bases at V and 12 bases at J, with 23 bases between the two ends. The CDR3 reads CATFPGTAFPSYF. The CDR3 DNA sequence: TGTGCCACCTTTCCGGGTACAGCCTTCCCCTCGTACTTC.